What follows are 9 T cell receptor beta chains derived from one specimen sequenced in a study of glioma-infiltrating T cells after dendritic cell vaccination. Sequenced by immunoSEQ multiplex PCR; TCRdb stores in-frame clones only, minus some. The sample consists of 98,000 or so clones, 80% of them appearing once. The sample's time point: after dendritic cell vaccination, including at tumor progression/relapse. The sequencing here drew on blood, taken after dendritic cell vaccination. The receptors stem from a human donor with glioblastoma.

The V call is TRBV2, the J call TRBJ2-1; a weak D match, TRBD2 (5 bases). In germline, CDR1 is SNHLY, CDR2 FYNNEI. CDR3 length equals 13 residues. V lost 6 bases and J lost 4, with 10 bases in between. CDR3 sequence: CASSLDYYNEQFF. For the CDR3, the DNA is TGTGCCAGCAGCCTCGACTATTACAATGAGCAGTTCTTC.

This CDR3 reads CASSLNSEGTEAFF. As DNA, the CDR3 is TGTGCCAGCAGCTTAAACTCAGAGGGCACTGAAGCTTTCTTT. The chain carries TRBV7-9 and TRBJ1-1; D ambiguous. Germline CDR1 is SEHNR and CDR2 is FQNEAQ (reference sequence). CDR3 length: 14 residues. V dropped 2 bases and J dropped 4 bases, with 11 bases sitting between them.

The chain recombines TRBV27 with TRBJ2-1; TRBD1 aligns across 10 bases. V shed 7 bases and J 7 bases; nucleotides not matched to a gene: 10. Germline CDR1 reads MNHEY; CDR2 reads SMNVEV (reference sequence). The CDR3 is 15 amino acids. The CDR3 nucleotides read TGTGCCAGCAAAACCGACAGGGGGCGCGGGAATGAGCAGTTCTTC. Translating it yields CASKTDRGRGNEQFF.

The chain carries TRBV5-1 and TRBJ2-5; 10 bases agree with TRBD2. The CDR3 is 16 amino acids. Germline V CDR1 and CDR2: SGHRS, YFSETQ. V lost 0 bases to trimming and J lost 1 base; unmatched junction nucleotides: 3. The CDR3 is CASSLETSGVQETQYF. The CDR3 DNA is TGCGCCAGCAGCTTGGAAACTAGCGGGGTCCAAGAGACCCAGTACTTC.

The CDR3 nucleotides read TGCGCCAGTAAACAGGGTTTGGACACTGAAGCTTTCTTT. This codes for CASKQGLDTEAFF. The chain combines TRBV5-1 with TRBJ1-1; the D gene is possibly TRBD1 (6 bases). Trimming removed 8 bases from V and 3 bases from J, with 14 bases in between. CDR3 length equals 13 residues. The germline CDR1 and CDR2 sequences are SGHRS and YFSETQ. The full variable domain, with the rest looked up from reference TRBV5-1 and TRBJ1-1, is KAGVTQTPRYLIKTRGQQVTLSCSPISGHRSVSWYQQTPGQGLQFLFEYFSETQRNKGNFPGRFSGRQFSNSRSEMNVSTLELGDSALYLCASKQGLDTEAFFGQGTRLTVV.

DNA of the CDR3: TGTGCCTGGAGCCAGACAGGGTGGTCTGGAAACACCATATATTTT. Its translation is CAWSQTGWSGNTIYF. The chain recombines TRBV30 with TRBJ1-3; 7 nucleotides align to TRBD1. The trim removed 3 bases at V and 1 base at J, leaving 6 bases unmatched. Germline CDR1 reads GTSNPN; CDR2 reads SVGIG (reference sequence). This CDR3 is built from 15 residues.

This clone has only one observation. This chain links TRBV5-1 with TRBJ2-1, with TRBD1 identical over 8 bases. There are 16 residues in the CDR3. Germline values: CDR1 SGHRS, CDR2 YFSETQ. V was clipped by 0 bases and J by 4 bases; unmatched bases: 6. CDR3 in DNA: TGCGCCAGCAGCTTGGGAGGGACAGGAGATTACAATGAGCAGTTCTTC. Its translation: CASSLGGTGDYNEQFF.

With respect to this clone: Distinct nucleotide sequences in the sample also encode this CDR3. The genes are TRBV7-9 and TRBJ2-5; 12 bases are shared with TRBD2. Germline assignment: CDR1 SEHNR and CDR2 FQNEAQ (reference sequence). The CDR3 runs to 16 residues. The V gene end was trimmed by 10 bases and the J gene end by 0 bases; junction bases not matched to a gene: 9. Here the CDR3 reads CATVTSGSLYQETQYF. The CDR3 DNA reads as TGTGCCACCGTGACTAGCGGGAGTCTATACCAAGAGACCCAGTACTTC.

The CDR3 sequence is CAPQGRDEGGELFF. DNA of the CDR3: TGTGCCCCCCAGGGGAGGGATGAGGGCGGGGAGCTGTTTTTT. V usage is TRBV10-3 and J usage is TRBJ2-2; a weak D match, TRBD2 (7 bases). The CDR3 consists of 14 residues. V was cut by 11 bases and J by 7 bases, with 20 bases left in between. Germline CDR1 and CDR2: ENHRY and SYGVKD.